The entry that follows covers one T cell receptor beta chain sequence. Some clones are missing from TCRdb's copy, which holds only in-frame ones; the method was immunoSEQ multiplex PCR. The top ten clones hold over 2% of a sample with approximately 69,000 clones, roughly 92% of them seen once. The data originate from a study of T cell changes during pregnancy in multiple sclerosis. The CDR3 covers 17 residues. The chain carries TRBV21-1 and TRBJ2-5; the listed D gene, TRBD1, was not tested against the DNA. TRBV21-1 is described as a pseudogene. The sequencing used peripheral blood, collected in the second trimester of pregnancy. The TCR sequence derives from a female donor in good health, enrolled as a control in a pregnancy study. The CDR3 sequence: CASSKDHRELARETQYF. The CDR3 DNA sequence: TGTGCCAGCAGCAAAGACCACAGGGAATTGGCCCGGGAGACCCAGTACTTC.